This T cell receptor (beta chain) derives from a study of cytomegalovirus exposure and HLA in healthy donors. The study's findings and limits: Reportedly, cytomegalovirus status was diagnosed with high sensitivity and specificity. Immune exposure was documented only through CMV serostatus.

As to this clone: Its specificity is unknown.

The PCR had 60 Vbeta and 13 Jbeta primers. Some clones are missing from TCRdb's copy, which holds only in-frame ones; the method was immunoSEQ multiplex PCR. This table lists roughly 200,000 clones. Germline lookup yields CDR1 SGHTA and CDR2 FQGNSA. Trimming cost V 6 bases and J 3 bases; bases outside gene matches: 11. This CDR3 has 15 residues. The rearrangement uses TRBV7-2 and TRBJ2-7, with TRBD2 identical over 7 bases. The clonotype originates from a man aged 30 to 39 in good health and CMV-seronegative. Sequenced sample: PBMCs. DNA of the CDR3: TGTGCCAGCAGACTAATGGGGGGGACGGACTACGAGCAGTACTTC. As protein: CASRLMGGTDYEQYF. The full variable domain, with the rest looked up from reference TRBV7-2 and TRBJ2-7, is GAGVSQSPSNKVTEKGKDVELRCDPISGHTALYWYRQSLGQGLEFLIYFQGNSAPDKSGLPSDRFSAERTGGSVSTLTIQRTQQEDSAVYLCASRLMGGTDYEQYFGPGTRLTVT.